The 3 T cell receptor beta chains reported below all come from one sample, sequenced in a study of tumor-infiltrating lymphocytes in oesophageal squamous cell carcinoma. TCRdb called the PCR reads again in MiXCR, with one record for every CDR3 protein. The sample records 15,000 to 20,000 distinct CDR3 sequences, 50% being singletons. The sequenced sample consisted of esophageal tumor tissue. All receptors come from a male donor with esophageal squamous cell carcinoma.

The sample holds a few counts of this clonotype. This chain connects TRBV20-1 to TRBJ2-7; maybe TRBD2 (5 bases). CDR3 size: 17 residues. V lost 2 bases to trimming and J lost 3 bases, with 23 bases between them. Germline V gene data show CDR1 as DFQATT and CDR2 as SNEGSKA (reference sequence). In nucleotides, the CDR3 is TGCAGTGCTAGATCCCCAAAACGAGTCCGAGGGCACTACGAGCAGTACTTC. It is translated as CSARSPKRVRGHYEQYF.

The V gene is TRBV7-2, the J gene TRBJ2-3, with no clear D. The CDR3 consists of 17 residues. Germline assignment: CDR1 SGHTA and CDR2 FQGNSA. V lost 1 base and J lost 3, with 17 bases in between. CDR3: CASSLEWQAGVTDTQYF. The CDR3 DNA reads as TGTGCCAGCAGCTTAGAATGGCAGGCAGGTGTTACAGATACGCAGTATTTT. Full variable domain (outside the CDR3, taken from reference TRBV7-2 and TRBJ2-3): GAGVSQSPSNKVTEKGKDVELRCDPISGHTALYWYRQSLGQGLEFLIYFQGNSAPDKSGLPSDRFSAERTGGSVSTLTIQRTQQEDSAVYLCASSLEWQAGVTDTQYFGPGTRLTVL.

This clonotype appeared many times. The V gene is TRBV7-9, the J gene TRBJ2-4, with D tentatively TRBD2 (6 bases). V lost 5 bases and J 0 bases, leaving 20 bases between the germline ends. The CDR3 spans 18 residues. Germline CDR1 and CDR2: SEHNR and FQNEAQ (reference sequence). This CDR3 is CASSDRKDYPLAKNIQYF. The CDR3 nucleotides are TGTGCCAGCAGCGACCGAAAGGACTACCCTCTAGCCAAAAACATTCAGTACTTC.